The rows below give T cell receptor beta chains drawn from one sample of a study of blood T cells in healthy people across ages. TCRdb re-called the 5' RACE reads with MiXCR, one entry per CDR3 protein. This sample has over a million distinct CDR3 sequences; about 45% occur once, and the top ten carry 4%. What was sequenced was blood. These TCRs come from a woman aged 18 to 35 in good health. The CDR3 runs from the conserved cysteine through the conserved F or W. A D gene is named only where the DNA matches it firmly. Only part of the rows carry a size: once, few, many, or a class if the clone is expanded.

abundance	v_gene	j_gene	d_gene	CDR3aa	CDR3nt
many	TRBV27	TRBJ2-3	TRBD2	CASSSPGTSGTDTQYF	TGTGCCAGCAGTTCACCCGGGACTAGCGGAACAGATACGCAGTATTTT
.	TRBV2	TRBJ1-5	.	CASSEQGSYQPQHF	TGTGCCAGCAGTGAACAGGGGAGCTATCAGCCCCAGCATTTT
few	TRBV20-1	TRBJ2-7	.	CSAYLRGEQYF	TGCAGTGCCTATTTAAGGGGGGAGCAGTACTTC
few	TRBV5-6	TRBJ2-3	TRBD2	CASSTRTSGRSTDTQYF	TGTGCCAGCAGCACTCGGACTAGCGGGCGGAGCACAGATACGCAGTATTTT
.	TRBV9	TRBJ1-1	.	CASQGTSSTEAFF	TGTGCCAGCCAAGGGACTTCGAGTACTGAAGCTTTCTTT
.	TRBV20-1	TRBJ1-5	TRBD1	CSARTGTGYSNQPQHF	TGCAGTGCTAGAACGGGGACAGGTTATAGCAATCAGCCCCAGCATTTT
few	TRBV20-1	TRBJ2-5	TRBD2	CSARDPGTSGGTETQYF	TGCAGTGCTAGAGACCCGGGGACTAGCGGGGGTACAGAGACCCAGTACTTC
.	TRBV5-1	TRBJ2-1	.	CASSLIPSGQFF	TGCGCCAGCAGTCTGATACCATCTGGGCAGTTCTTC
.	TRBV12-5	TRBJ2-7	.	CASGLDGYGAYNEQYF	TGTGCTAGTGGTTTGGACGGCTACGGGGCCTACAATGAGCAGTACTTC
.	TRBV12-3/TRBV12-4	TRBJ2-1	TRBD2	CASIQEGLASGGSYNEQFF	TGTGCCAGCATTCAAGAAGGGTTGGCTAGCGGGGGCTCCTACAATGAGCAGTTCTTC
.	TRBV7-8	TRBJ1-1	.	CASTHPRAGAFF	TGTGCCAGCACCCATCCTCGAGCCGGAGCTTTCTTT
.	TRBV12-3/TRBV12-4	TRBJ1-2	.	CASSLASGGDSGYTF	TGTGCCAGCAGTTTAGCATCCGGGGGCGATTCTGGCTACACCTTC
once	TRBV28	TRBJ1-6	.	CASSSGWNSPLHF	TGTGCCAGCAGCTCGGGCTGGAATTCACCCCTCCACTTT
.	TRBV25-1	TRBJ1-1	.	CASSDPGVGLTEAFF	TGTGCCAGCAGTGACCCCGGCGTCGGGCTAACTGAAGCTTTCTTT
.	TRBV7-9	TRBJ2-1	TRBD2	CASSLKVLAEFTYNEQFF	TGTGCCAGCAGCTTAAAAGTTCTAGCGGAGTTCACCTACAATGAGCAGTTCTTC
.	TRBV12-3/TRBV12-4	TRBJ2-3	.	CASSPTIPTDTQYF	TGTGCCAGCAGCCCAACGATCCCCACAGATACGCAGTATTTT
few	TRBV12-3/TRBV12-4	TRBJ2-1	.	CASSPRFSSYNEQFF	TGTGCCAGCAGTCCCAGATTCAGCTCCTACAATGAGCAGTTCTTC
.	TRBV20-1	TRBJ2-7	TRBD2	CSPSGSGSYEQYF	TGCAGTCCTAGCGGGAGCGGTTCCTACGAGCAGTACTTC
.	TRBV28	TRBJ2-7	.	CASSDYSWAGYEQYF	TGTGCCAGCAGTGACTACAGCTGGGCAGGCTACGAGCAGTACTTC
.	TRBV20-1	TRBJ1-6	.	CSARGDIFSPLHF	TGCAGCGCTAGAGGGGACATATTTTCACCCCTCCACTTT
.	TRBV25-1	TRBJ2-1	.	CASSAMHYRDHEQFF	TGTGCCAGCAGTGCCATGCACTACAGGGATCATGAGCAGTTCTTC
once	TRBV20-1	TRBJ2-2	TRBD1	CSARDARTGGSGELFF	TGCAGTGCTAGAGATGCCCGGACAGGGGGCTCCGGGGAGCTGTTTTTT
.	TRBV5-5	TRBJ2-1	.	CASSLVPDGYNEQFF	TGTGCCAGCAGCTTGGTCCCCGACGGCTACAATGAGCAGTTCTTC
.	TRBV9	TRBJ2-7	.	CASSPSAGTAYEQYF	TGTGCCAGCAGCCCGTCGGCGGGAACAGCCTACGAGCAGTACTTC
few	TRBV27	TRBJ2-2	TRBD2	CASSPRGGPITGELFF	TGTGCCAGCAGTCCCCGCGGGGGACCAATAACCGGGGAGCTGTTTTTT
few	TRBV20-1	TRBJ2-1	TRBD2	CSAEGLARNDEQFF	TGCAGTGCCGAGGGACTAGCAAGGAACGATGAGCAGTTCTTC
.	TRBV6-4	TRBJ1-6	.	CASSPSPGGSPLHF	TGTGCCAGCAGCCCAAGCCCGGGGGGCTCACCCCTCCACTTT
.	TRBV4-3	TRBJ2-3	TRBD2	CASSQDLPVGRGGSDTQYF	TGCGCCAGCAGCCAAGATCTTCCGGTAGGGCGGGGGGGCTCAGATACGCAGTATTTT
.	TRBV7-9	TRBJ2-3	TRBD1	CASTRDRDTDTQYF	TGTGCCAGCACTCGGGACAGGGACACAGATACGCAGTATTTT
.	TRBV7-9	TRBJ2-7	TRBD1	CASSSGWTGLVDEQYF	TGTGCCAGCAGCTCCGGGTGGACAGGTCTTGTCGACGAGCAGTACTTC
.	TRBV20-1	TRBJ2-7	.	CSAPNRVWPLEQYF	TGCAGTGCTCCTAACCGGGTATGGCCCCTCGAGCAGTACTTC
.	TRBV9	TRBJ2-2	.	CASSVSGEGGELFF	TGTGCCAGCAGCGTATCGGGGGAAGGCGGGGAGCTGTTTTTT
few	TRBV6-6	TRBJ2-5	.	CASSYAGASQETQYF	TGTGCCAGCAGTTACGCAGGGGCCTCCCAAGAGACCCAGTACTTC
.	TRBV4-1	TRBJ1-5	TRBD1	CASSLTGRYSNQPQHF	TGCGCCAGCAGTCTGACAGGGCGGTATAGCAATCAGCCCCAGCATTTT
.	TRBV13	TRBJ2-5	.	CTSTLQHGSGETQYF	TGTACCAGCACCCTACAACACGGGAGTGGTGAGACCCAGTACTTC
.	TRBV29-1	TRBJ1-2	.	CSVEVNYGYTF	TGCAGCGTTGAAGTCAACTATGGCTACACCTTC
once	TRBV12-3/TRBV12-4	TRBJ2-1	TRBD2	CASSLGGLAGSQGQFF	TGTGCCAGCAGTCTCGGGGGACTAGCGGGAAGTCAGGGGCAGTTCTTC
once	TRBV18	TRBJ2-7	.	CASSPPAGRYEQYF	TGTGCCAGCTCACCACCGGCAGGGAGGTACGAGCAGTACTTC
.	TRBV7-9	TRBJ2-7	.	CASSLSAQGPYEQYF	TGTGCCAGCAGCCTCAGCGCTCAGGGCCCCTACGAGCAGTACTTC
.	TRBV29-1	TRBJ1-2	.	CSVGDRTPTF	TGCAGCGTGGGCGACAGGACGCCCACCTTC
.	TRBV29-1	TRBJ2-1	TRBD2	CSLGSGTEGRQFF	TGCAGCCTTGGAAGCGGGACGGAAGGCAGGCAGTTCTTC
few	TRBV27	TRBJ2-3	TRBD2	CASSSLRSVAGGTDTQYF	TGTGCCAGCAGTTCCCTTCGTTCGGTAGCGGGAGGCACAGATACGCAGTATTTT
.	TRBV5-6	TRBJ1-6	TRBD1	CASSLAGQAVDSPLHF	TGTGCCAGCAGCTTGGCGGGACAGGCAGTAGATTCACCCCTCCACTTT
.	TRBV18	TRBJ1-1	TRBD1	CASSPDRGQNTEAFF	TGTGCCAGCTCACCAGACAGGGGCCAGAACACTGAAGCTTTCTTT
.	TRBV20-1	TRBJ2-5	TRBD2	CSARDQRGVLETQYF	TGCAGTGCTAGAGATCAGCGGGGGGTCCTCGAGACCCAGTACTTC
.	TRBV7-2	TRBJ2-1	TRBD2	CASSPQSGLAGIEQFF	TGTGCCAGCAGCCCGCAGAGTGGACTAGCGGGCATTGAGCAGTTCTTC